This TCR beta chain was sequenced during a study of blood T cell repertoires in COVID-19. For the study at large: COVID-19 samples, acute and convalescent, were from the United States, Italy and Spain. The analysed material was cDNA or gDNA that came from T cells, B-cell-depleted T cells, or PBMCs.

The junction had 9 bases not matched to a gene; V was cut back by 5 bases and J by 6 bases. There are 16 residues in the CDR3. The V gene's germline CDR1 is SGHTA and CDR2 FQGNSA. Method: immunoSEQ multiplex PCR; TCRdb's copy keeps in-frame clones and lacks some. Among some 290,000 clones listed, around 90% were seen once. Input material: peripheral blood. The origin of this receptor is a woman aged 50 to 60 who had recovered from COVID-19. The chain employs TRBV7-2 and TRBJ2-1, with 11 bases lining up with TRBD1. CDR3 protein: CASSPGDRGKINEQFF. CDR3 in DNA: TGTGCCAGCAGCCCGGGGGACAGGGGGAAAATCAATGAGCAGTTCTTC.